A single sample is the source of the 6 T cell receptor beta chains below, sequenced in a study of blood T cells in healthy people across ages. A J-beta primer mix and a sample-barcoded 5' primer were used in a second PCR of about 7 to 12 cycles. TCRdb passed the 5' RACE reads through MiXCR, listing each CDR3 protein once. The sample carries under 700,000 distinct CDR3 sequences, more than 20% recorded once. This sample also belongs to another study, concerning T cells of mothers and their children.

Material for sequencing was blood. The origin of the receptors is a boy younger than 18 in good health.

This clonotype was counted between two and nine times. The chain links TRBV10-3 to TRBJ2-5, with D maybe TRBD1 (5 bases). Trimming took 0 bases from V and 4 from J, leaving 12 bases between them. CDR1 is ENHRY and CDR2 is SYGVKD in the germline V gene. The CDR3 has 15 residues. In DNA, the CDR3 is TGTGCCATCAGTGAGTCGGGGATGGGGCGAGAGACCCAGTACTTC. Translation: CAISESGMGRETQYF.

Turning to this clonotype: The germline gene is not matched at one end of the junction; a read error may be the cause. The gene calls are TRBV7-9 and TRBJ2-1; 8 positions agree with TRBD2. The CDR3 spans 15 residues. Germline assignment: CDR1 SEHNR and CDR2 FQNEAQ (reference sequence). The CDR3 here is CASSLVLAGHNEQFF. Here the CDR3 DNA reads TGTGCCAGCAGCTTAGTATTAGCGGGGCACAATGAGCAATTCTTC.

V and J are TRBV24-1 and TRBJ2-1; perhaps TRBD2 as D (5 bases). The CDR3 has 15 residues. CDR1 and CDR2 (germline): KGHDR, SFDVKD. Trimming took 3 bases from V and 0 from J, leaving 8 bases between them. The CDR3 DNA follows: TGTGCCACCAGTGATAATAGCGCCTCCTACAATGAGCAGTTCTTC. Translated, it gives CATSDNSASYNEQFF.

This clonotype was observed a handful of times. This chain joins TRBV5-8 and TRBJ2-5; the match to TRBD1 covers 7 bases. This CDR3 comprises 14 residues. V shed 4 bases, J shed 2 bases, and the junction held 5 bases outside the gene matches. Germline V lookup: CDR1 SGHTS, CDR2 YDEGEE. This chain's CDR3 is CASSTGTAQETQYF. CDR3 bases: TGTGCCAGCAGCACCGGGACAGCTCAAGAGACCCAGTACTTC.

This rearrangement joins TRBV5-1 to TRBJ2-3; D is unclear. The germline CDR1 and CDR2 sequences are SGHRS and YFSETQ. The CDR3 length is 13 residues. The ends were cut back, 7 bases at V and 0 bases at J, with 9 bases in the middle. CDR3 sequence reads: CASGHTSTDTQYF. The DNA for the CDR3 is TGCGCCAGCGGCCACACTAGCACAGATACGCAGTATTTT.

This clonotype was observed a handful of times. The chain has TRBV24-1 and TRBJ1-5; TRBD1 aligns across 9 bases. The CDR3 totals 13 residues. CDR1 is KGHDR and CDR2 is SFDVKD in the germline V gene. Trimming took 4 bases from V and 11 from J; bases not matched to a gene: 5. The CDR3 is CATSERRQGAQHF. The CDR3 bases are TGTGCCACCAGTGAGCGCCGACAGGGGGCCCAGCATTTT.